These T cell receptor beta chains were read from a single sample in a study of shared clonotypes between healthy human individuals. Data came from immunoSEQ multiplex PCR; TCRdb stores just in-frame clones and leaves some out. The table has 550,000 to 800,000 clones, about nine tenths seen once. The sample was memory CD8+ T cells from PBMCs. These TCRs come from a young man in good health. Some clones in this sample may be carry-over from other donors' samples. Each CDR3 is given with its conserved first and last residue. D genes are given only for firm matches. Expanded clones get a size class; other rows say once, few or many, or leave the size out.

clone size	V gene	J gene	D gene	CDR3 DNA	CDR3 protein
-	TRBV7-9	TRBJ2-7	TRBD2	TGTGCCAGCAGCCCTAGGGAGGTAGGGGAGGGCTACGAGCAGTACTTC	CASSPREVGEGYEQYF
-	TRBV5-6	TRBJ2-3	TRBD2	TGTGCCAGCAGCCGGAGACTAGCGGGAGGGCCGACAGATACGCAGTATTTT	CASSRRLAGGPTDTQYF
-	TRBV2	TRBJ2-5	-	TGTGCCAGCAGTGAGAGAATGACAGACCTTCAAGAGACCCAGTACTTC	CASSERMTDLQETQYF
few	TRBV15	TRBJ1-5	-	TGTGCCACCGCGGCCGATTATAGCAATCAGCCCCAGCATTTT	CATAADYSNQPQHF
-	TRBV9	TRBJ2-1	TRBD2	TGTGCCAGCAGCCCCAGCGGGGGTTACAATGAGCAGTTCTTC	CASSPSGGYNEQFF
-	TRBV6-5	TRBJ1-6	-	TGTGCCAGCAGTTACTCGACTAATTCACCCCTCCACTTT	CASSYSTNSPLHF
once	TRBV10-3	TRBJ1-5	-	TGTGCCATCAGTGAGCGGGTTAGCAATCAGCCCCAGCATTTT	CAISERVSNQPQHF
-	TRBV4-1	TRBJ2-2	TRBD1	TGCGCCAGCAGCCAGACAGGGGGCCGGCCCGGGGAGCTGTTTTTT	CASSQTGGRPGELFF
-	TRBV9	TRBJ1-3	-	TGTGCCAGCAGCGTAGAGCCCGAGGCTAACACCATATATTTT	CASSVEPEANTIYF
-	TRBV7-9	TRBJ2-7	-	TGTGCCAGCAGCTTGGCGGATAGGGCGAGCGAGCAGTACTTC	CASSLADRASEQYF
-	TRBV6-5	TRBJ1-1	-	TGTGCCAGCAGGTCTAGACACCGTGGGACTGAAGCTTTCTTT	CASRSRHRGTEAFF
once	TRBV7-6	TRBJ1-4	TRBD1	TGTGCCAGCAGCCCATTACAGGGGGAGAATGAAAAACTGTTTTTT	CASSPLQGENEKLFF